The sequence of this T cell receptor (beta chain) was determined in a study of early T cells in non-severe SARS-CoV-2 infection. As for the study in general: Bulk RNA from unsorted whole blood was sequenced; chains were unpaired. Study-level findings and limits: Anti-spike CD8 responses were favored in VDJdb matching, and private and CD4 specificities were missed.

Unique molecular identifiers tagged individual cDNA molecules. TCRdb independently ran MiXCR on the 5' RACE reads; one entry per CDR3 protein. This table has tens of thousands of distinct CDR3 sequences, under 8% appearing once. This clonotype occurred many times. Its antigen remains unknown. The TCR comes from an adult who was a healthcare worker with PCR-confirmed SARS-CoV-2 infection or an uninfected control (not recorded which). The specimen was whole blood, collected at baseline.

The CDR3 sequence: CASSQEGTEQYF. DNA of the CDR3: TGTGCCAGCAGCCAAGAAGGGACCGAGCAGTACTTC. The J gene is TRBJ2-7, the V gene TRBV4-2, with D possibly called TRBD1 or TRBD2 (5 bases each). CDR1 LGHNA and CDR2 YNFKEQ come from the germline V gene. V dropped 0 bases and J dropped 6 bases, with 6 bases sitting between them. The CDR3 runs 12 residues.